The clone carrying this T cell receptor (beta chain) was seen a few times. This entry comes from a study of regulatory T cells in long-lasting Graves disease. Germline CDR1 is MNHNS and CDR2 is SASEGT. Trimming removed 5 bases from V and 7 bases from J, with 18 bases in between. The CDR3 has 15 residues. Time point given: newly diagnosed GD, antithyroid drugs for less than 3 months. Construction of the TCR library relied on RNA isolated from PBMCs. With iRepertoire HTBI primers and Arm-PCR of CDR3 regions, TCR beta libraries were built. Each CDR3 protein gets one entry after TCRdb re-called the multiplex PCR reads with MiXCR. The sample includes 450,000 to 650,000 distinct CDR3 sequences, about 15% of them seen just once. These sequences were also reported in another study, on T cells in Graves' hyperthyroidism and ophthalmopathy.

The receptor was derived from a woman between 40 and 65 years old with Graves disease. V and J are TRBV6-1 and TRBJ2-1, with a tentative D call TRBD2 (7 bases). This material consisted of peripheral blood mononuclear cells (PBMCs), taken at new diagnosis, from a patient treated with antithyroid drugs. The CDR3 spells CASSRTGGWSNEQFF. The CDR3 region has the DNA TGTGCCAGCAGTCGAACGGGGGGCTGGTCGAATGAGCAGTTCTTC.